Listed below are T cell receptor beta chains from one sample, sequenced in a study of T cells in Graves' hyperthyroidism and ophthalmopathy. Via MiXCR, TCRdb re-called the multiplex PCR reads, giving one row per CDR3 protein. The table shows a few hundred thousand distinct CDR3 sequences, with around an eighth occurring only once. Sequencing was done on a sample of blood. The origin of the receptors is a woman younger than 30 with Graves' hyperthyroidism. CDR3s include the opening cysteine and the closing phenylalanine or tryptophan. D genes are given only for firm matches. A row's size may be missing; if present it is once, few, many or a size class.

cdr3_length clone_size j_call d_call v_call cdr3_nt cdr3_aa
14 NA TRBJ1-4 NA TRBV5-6 TGTGCCAGCAGCTTCCCGGGTCATAATGAAAAACTGTTTTTT CASSFPGHNEKLFF
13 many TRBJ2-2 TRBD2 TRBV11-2 TGTGCCAGCAGCTTTGCGGGAGCCGGGGAGCTGTTTTTT CASSFAGAGELFF
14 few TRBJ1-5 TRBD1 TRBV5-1 TGCGCCAGCAGCGCCGGGACAGGGTATCAGCCCCAGCATTTT CASSAGTGYQPQHF
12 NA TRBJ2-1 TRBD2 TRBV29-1 TGCAGTACCGGGACTACGTACAATGAGCAGTTCTTC CSTGTTYNEQFF
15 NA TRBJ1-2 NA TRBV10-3 TGTGCCATCAGTGGGCAACAGGTACCCGACTATGGCTACACCTTC CAISGQQVPDYGYTF
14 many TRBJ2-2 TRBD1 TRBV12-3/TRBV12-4 TGTGCCAGCAGTCCGGGACAGGGGTCCGGGGAGCTGTTTTTT CASSPGQGSGELFF
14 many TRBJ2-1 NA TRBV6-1 TGTGCCAGCAGACGAGGGGCGGGCCGGATAGAGCAGTTCTTC CASRRGAGRIEQFF
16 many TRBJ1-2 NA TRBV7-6 TGTGCCAGCAGCTTAGACGGGGGGCGCAAGGACTATGGCTACACCTTC CASSLDGGRKDYGYTF
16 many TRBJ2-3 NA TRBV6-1 TGTGCCAGCAGTGAGCGGGCAGGGGGGAACACAGATACGCAGTATTTT CASSERAGGNTDTQYF
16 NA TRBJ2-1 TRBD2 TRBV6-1 TGTGCCAGCAGTGAATCGGCTAGCGGGATATACAATGAGCAGTTCTTC CASSESASGIYNEQFF
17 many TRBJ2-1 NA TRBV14 TGTGCCAGCAGCCCCCGCCTCAAGCGGCGCTATCATAATGAGCAGTTCTTC CASSPRLKRRYHNEQFF
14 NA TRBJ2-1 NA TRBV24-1 TGTGCCACCAGCGGCTCTCAATCCTACAATGAGCAGTTCTTC CATSGSQSYNEQFF
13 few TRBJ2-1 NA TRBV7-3 TGTGCCAGCAGCTTCCTCGAGGGGAGTGAGCAGTTCTTC CASSFLEGSEQFF
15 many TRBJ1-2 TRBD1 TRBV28 TGTGCCAGCAGTTTTAGGACAGGGGCAATCGGTGGCTACACCTTC CASSFRTGAIGGYTF
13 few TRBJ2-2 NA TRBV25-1 TGTGCCAGCAGCGAATGGGGGACCGGGGAGCTGTTTTTT CASSEWGTGELFF
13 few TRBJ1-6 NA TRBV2 TGTGCCAGCCCCCTTAGGGCGGAATCACCCCTCCACTTT CASPLRAESPLHF
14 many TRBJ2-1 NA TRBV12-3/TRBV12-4 TGTGCCAGCAATTTCACGACTAGTTTTGATGAGCAGTTCTTC CASNFTTSFDEQFF
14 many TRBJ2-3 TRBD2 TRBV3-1 TGTGCCAGCAGCCAAGGACTAGCCACAGATACGCAGTATTTT CASSQGLATDTQYF
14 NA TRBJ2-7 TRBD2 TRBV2 TGTGCCAGCAGAATGAAAAGCGGGAACTACGAGCAGTACTTC CASRMKSGNYEQYF
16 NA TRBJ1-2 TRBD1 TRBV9 TGTGCCAGCAGCCTTCCCGGGACAGGGGGCGCGAGCGGCTACACCTTC CASSLPGTGGASGYTF
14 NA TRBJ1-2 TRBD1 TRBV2 TGTGCCAGCAGTAGGGACAGGGAAAACTATGGCTACACCTTC CASSRDRENYGYTF
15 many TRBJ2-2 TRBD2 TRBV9 TGTGCCAGCAGCGTAGCTTCGGGAGGCACCGGGGAGCTGTTTTTT CASSVASGGTGELFF
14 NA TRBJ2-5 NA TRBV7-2 TGTGCCAGCAGCTTACCGCCTAATTGGGAGACCCAGTACTTC CASSLPPNWETQYF
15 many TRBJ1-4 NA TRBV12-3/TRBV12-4 TGTGCCAGCAGTTCACCGAAGATGATTCATGAAAAACTGTTTTTT CASSSPKMIHEKLFF
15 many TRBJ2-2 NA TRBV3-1 TGTGCCAGCAGCCAAGGTTTCCAAAACACCGGGGAGCTGTTTTTT CASSQGFQNTGELFF
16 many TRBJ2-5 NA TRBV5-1 TGCGCCAGCAGCTTGGTAATTTCGGGCGGGCTGGAGACCCAGTACTTC CASSLVISGGLETQYF
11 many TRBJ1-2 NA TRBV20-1 TGCAGTGCTACAGGGGACTATGGCTACACCTTC CSATGDYGYTF
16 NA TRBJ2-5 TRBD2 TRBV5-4 TGTGCCAGCAGCAAAGGACTAGCGGGAGTGCGGGAGACCCAGTACTTC CASSKGLAGVRETQYF
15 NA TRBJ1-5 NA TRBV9 TGTGCCAGCAGCGTAGCCGCAGGGATCAATCAGCCCCAGCATTTT CASSVAAGINQPQHF
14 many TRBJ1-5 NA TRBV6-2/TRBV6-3 TGTGCCAGCAGTTACCAGGGATTGGATCAGCCCCAGCATTTT CASSYQGLDQPQHF
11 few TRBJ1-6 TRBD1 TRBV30 TGTGCCTGGTCAGGGGGTTCACCCCTCCACTTT CAWSGGSPLHF
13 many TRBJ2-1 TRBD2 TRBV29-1 TGCAGCGTTGATCCTAGCGGGAGGTCTGAGCAGTTCTTC CSVDPSGRSEQFF
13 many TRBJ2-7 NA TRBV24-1 TGTGCCACCAGTGGTAGTCCGAACTACGAGCAGTACTTC CATSGSPNYEQYF
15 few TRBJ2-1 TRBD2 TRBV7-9 TGTGCCAGCTCCCGGCGGACTAGCGGCAACAATGAGCAGTTCTTC CASSRRTSGNNEQFF
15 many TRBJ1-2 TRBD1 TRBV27 TGTGCCAGCAGTTTCAATGACAGGGGTCACTATGGCTACACCTTC CASSFNDRGHYGYTF
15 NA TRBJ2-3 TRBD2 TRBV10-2 TGCGCCAGCAGTGGACTAGCGGAAAACACAGATACGCAGTATTTT CASSGLAENTDTQYF
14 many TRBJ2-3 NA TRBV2 TGTGCCAGCAGTGAGGGACTCAGCACAGATACGCAGTATTTT CASSEGLSTDTQYF
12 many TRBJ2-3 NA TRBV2 TGTGCCAGCAGGGACTTAAAAGATACGCAGTATTTT CASRDLKDTQYF
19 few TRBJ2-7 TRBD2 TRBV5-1 TGCGCCAGCAGCCCTGACCAGAGGACTAGCGGGAGGGCCGGTAGCGAGCAGTACTTC CASSPDQRTSGRAGSEQYF
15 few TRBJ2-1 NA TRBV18 TGTGCCAGCTCACCTGGACAGGGAGGGCTCAATGAGCAGTTCTTC CASSPGQGGLNEQFF
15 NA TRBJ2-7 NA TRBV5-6 TGTGCCAGCAGCTTGGATCGACTGGTCGACTACGAGCAGTACTTC CASSLDRLVDYEQYF
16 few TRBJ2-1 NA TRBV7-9 TGTGCCAGCAGCTCGTCCACACAGGGTGGGTGGAATGAGCAGTTCTTC CASSSSTQGGWNEQFF
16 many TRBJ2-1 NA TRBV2 TGTGCCAGCAGAGAGGGGACTCTCCGCCTTAGGAATGAGCAGTTCTTC CASREGTLRLRNEQFF
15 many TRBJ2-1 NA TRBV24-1 TGTGCCACCAGTGCCGCGGGGATACTCTACAATGAGCAGTTCTTC CATSAAGILYNEQFF
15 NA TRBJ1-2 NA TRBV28 TGTGCCAGCAGTTTAGGCTCGACTGGTAACTATGGCTACACCTTC CASSLGSTGNYGYTF
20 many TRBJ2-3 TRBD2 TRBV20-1 TGCAGTGCTACCGCCCGGGGGGAGCTAACTAGCGGGAGGAGTTTAGATACGCAGTATTTT CSATARGELTSGRSLDTQYF
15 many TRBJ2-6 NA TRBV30 TGTGCCTGGACCTTTGGGGGCTCTGGGGCCAACGTCCTGACTTTC CAWTFGGSGANVLTF
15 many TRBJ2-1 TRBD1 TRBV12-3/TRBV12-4 TGTGCCAGCAGAGCGACAGGGATATTCTACAATGAGCAGTTCTTC CASRATGIFYNEQFF
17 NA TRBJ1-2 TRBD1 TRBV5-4 TGTGCCAGCAGCATTCAATTCGGGACAGCTGAGAACTATGGCTACACCTTC CASSIQFGTAENYGYTF
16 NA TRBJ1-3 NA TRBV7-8 TGTGCCAGTACTGCTACGGGGTTTCACTCTGGAAACACCATATATTTT CASTATGFHSGNTIYF
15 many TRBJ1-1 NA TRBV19 TGTGCCAGTAGTAGCAACGGAGAGAGCAGGACTGAAGCTTTCTTT CASSSNGESRTEAFF
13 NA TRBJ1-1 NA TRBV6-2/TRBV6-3 TGTGCCAGCAGTTACGATGGACAGTTGGGGGCTTTCTTT CASSYDGQLGAFF
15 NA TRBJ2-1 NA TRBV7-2 TGTGCCAGCAGCCCCGGCCCTGGCTCCTACAATGAGCAGTTCTTC CASSPGPGSYNEQFF
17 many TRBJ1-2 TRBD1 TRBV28 TGTGCCAGCAGACAGACAGGGGGAGAACGAAAAAACTATGGCTACACCTTC CASRQTGGERKNYGYTF
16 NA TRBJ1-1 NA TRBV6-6 TGTGCCAGCAGTTACTCTCACTCTTTAACCGGCGCTGAAGCTTTCTTT CASSYSHSLTGAEAFF
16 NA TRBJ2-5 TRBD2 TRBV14 TGTGCCAGCAGCCAAACTAGCGGGAGGGATCTGGAGACCCAGTACTTC CASSQTSGRDLETQYF
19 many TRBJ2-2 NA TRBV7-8 TGTGCCAGCAGCCCGCGTTCAGGGAGGGGGCGGCTCCGGACCGGGGAGCTGTTTTTT CASSPRSGRGRLRTGELFF
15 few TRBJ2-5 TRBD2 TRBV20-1 TGCAGTGCTAGAGGACTAGCGGGGGTTCAAGAGACCCAGTACTTC CSARGLAGVQETQYF